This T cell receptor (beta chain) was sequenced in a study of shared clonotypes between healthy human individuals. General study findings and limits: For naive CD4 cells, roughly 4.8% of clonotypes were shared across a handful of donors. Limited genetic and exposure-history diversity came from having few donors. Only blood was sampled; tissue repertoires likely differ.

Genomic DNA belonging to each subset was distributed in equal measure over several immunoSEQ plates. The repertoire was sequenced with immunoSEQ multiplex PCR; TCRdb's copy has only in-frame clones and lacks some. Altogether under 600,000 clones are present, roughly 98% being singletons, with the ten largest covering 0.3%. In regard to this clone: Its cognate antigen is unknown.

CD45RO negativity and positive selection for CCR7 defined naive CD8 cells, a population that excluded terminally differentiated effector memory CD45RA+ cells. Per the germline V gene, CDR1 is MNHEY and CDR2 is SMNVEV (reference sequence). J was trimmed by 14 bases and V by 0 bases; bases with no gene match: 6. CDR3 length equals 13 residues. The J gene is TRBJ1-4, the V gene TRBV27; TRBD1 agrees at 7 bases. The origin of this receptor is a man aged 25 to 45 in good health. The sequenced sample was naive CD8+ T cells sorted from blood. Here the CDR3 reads CASSLSVEDRLFF. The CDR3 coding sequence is TGTGCCAGCAGTTTATCAGTGGAGGACAGGCTGTTTTTT.